The 31 T cell receptor beta chains listed next were all sequenced from one sample in a study of memory CD4+ T cells and cytomegalovirus serostatus. Single viable CD3+CD4+CD8-CD45RO+ cells were sorted as the memory CD4+ T cells. This table comes from immunoSEQ multiplex PCR, and its TCRdb copy is limited to in-frame clones, with some not included. The sample lists roughly 48,000 clones, around 83% occurring once. The sequenced sample was memory CD4+ T cells from blood. All receptors come from an adult in good health and CMV-seropositive.

The gene calls are TRBV5-6 and TRBJ2-1; the D is unclear. The CDR3 is 16 amino acids. Deletions cut 4 bases from V and 6 bases from J, with 20 bases between. Germline V gene lookup returns CDR1 SGHDT and CDR2 YYEEEE. This CDR3 reads CASSPLGQLAFNEQFF. CDR3 nucleotides: TGTGCCAGCAGCCCACTGGGCCAGTTGGCGTTCAATGAGCAGTTCTTC.

This rearrangement joins TRBV7-9 to TRBJ2-5, with TRBD2 as a possible D gene (6 bases). V dropped 5 bases and J dropped 3 bases, with 16 bases sitting between them. CDR1 is SEHNR and CDR2 is FQNEAQ in the germline V gene (reference sequence). This CDR3 contains 15 residues. The CDR3 DNA reads as TGTGCCAGCAGCCTTAGGAGACTAGTGAAAGAGACCCAGTACTTC. This gives the protein CASSLRRLVKETQYF.

The chain combines TRBV12-5 with TRBJ1-1; TRBD1 matches at 11 bases. The CDR3 loop spans 13 amino acids. Unmatched junction bases numbered 1, after V lost 6 bases and J lost 4 bases. Looked up from germline, CDR1 is LGHNT and CDR2 is FRNRAP. Written as DNA, the CDR3 is TGTGCTAGTGGGGGACAGGGGGTCACTGAAGCTTTCTTT. It encodes CASGGQGVTEAFF.

The chain links TRBV21-1 to TRBJ2-1; the D call in the table, TRBD2, was not verified against the DNA. TRBV21-1 counts as a pseudogene. The CDR3 is 18 residues long. In nucleotides, the CDR3 is TGTGCCAGCAGCCAGCGGGAAGGGCCCGATCCATCGGGCAATGAGCAGTTCTTC. Protein: CASSQREGPDPSGNEQFF.

This clone was counted between two and nine times. The chain uses TRBV5-6 and TRBJ2-1; 8 nucleotides align to TRBD2. CDR1 and CDR2 (germline): SGHDT, YYEEEE. Losses at the gene ends were 4 bases for V and 6 bases for J; bases not matched to a gene: 3. The CDR3 sequence is 13 residues long. The CDR3 protein is CASSAGLANEQFF. The CDR3 nucleotides are TGTGCCAGCAGCGCCGGACTAGCCAATGAGCAGTTCTTC.

The chain couples TRBV18 to TRBJ2-3; D is unresolved. V dropped 0 bases and J dropped 4 bases, with 8 bases sitting between them. The CDR3 has 14 residues. From germline, CDR1 is KGHSH and CDR2 LQKENI. This chain's CDR3 is CASSPPVPADTQYF. The CDR3 nucleotides are TGTGCCAGCTCACCACCAGTTCCCGCAGATACGCAGTATTTT.

The chain has TRBV6-5 and TRBJ2-5; 9 bases line up with TRBD1. There are 15 residues in the CDR3. CDR1 and CDR2 from the germline V gene are MNHEY and SVGAGI. The V and J ends lost 2 bases and 7 bases, in that order; junction bases with no gene match: 8. The chain's CDR3 is CASSYPGQGRGTQYF. Written as DNA, the CDR3 is TGTGCCAGCAGTTACCCGGGACAGGGCCGAGGGACCCAGTACTTC.

The chain has TRBV29-1 and TRBJ1-2; D is undetermined. The CDR3 covers 12 residues. CDR1 is SQVTM and CDR2 is ANQGSEA in the germline V gene. V lost 4 bases, J lost 1 base, and 7 bases lay in between. Here the CDR3 DNA reads TGCAGCGTTGTCGAGAATAACTATGGCTACACCTTC. It specifies CSVVENNYGYTF.

Only a few counts were recorded for this clone. This chain uses TRBV19 with TRBJ2-7; 8 positions agree with TRBD1. Germline V gives CDR1 LNHDA, CDR2 SQIVND (reference sequence). The CDR3 is 14 residues long. The trim removed 1 base at V and 3 bases at J, leaving 2 bases unmatched. This chain's CDR3 is CASSIGTGRYEQYF. The DNA for the CDR3 is TGTGCCAGTAGTATAGGGACAGGGCGCTACGAGCAGTACTTC.

The gene calls are TRBV29-1 and TRBJ1-1, with 7 bases lining up with TRBD1. Germline CDR1 reads SQVTM; CDR2 reads ANQGSEA. The trim removed 4 bases at V and 1 base at J, leaving 3 bases unmatched. The CDR3 covers 13 residues. CDR3 in amino acids: CSVVGQPNTEAFF. Here the CDR3 DNA reads TGCAGCGTTGTGGGACAGCCGAACACTGAAGCTTTCTTT.

This sequence joins TRBV6-6 and TRBJ2-4, with 9 bases fitting TRBD2. The length of the CDR3 is 14 residues. V was clipped by 5 bases and J by 2 bases; unmatched bases: 1. Germline assignment: CDR1 MNHNY and CDR2 SVGAGI (reference sequence). CDR3 sequence (DNA): TGTGCCAGCAGTCTAGCGGGGCCCAAAAACATTCAGTACTTC. Protein sequence: CASSLAGPKNIQYF.

This clone was detected only a few times. The chain employs TRBV30 and TRBJ1-2; unclear D gene. The CDR3 runs to 11 residues. Germline CDR1 reads GTSNPN; CDR2 reads SVGIG (reference sequence). The V end was cut by 2 bases, the J end by 6 bases, with 7 bases between. CDR3 protein: CAWSPADGYTF. The CDR3 DNA reads TGTGCCTGGAGTCCCGCGGATGGCTACACCTTC.

The V and J genes are TRBV30 and TRBJ1-4; D not certain. The V gene lost 0 bases and the J gene lost 8 bases, with 13 bases spanning the gap. This CDR3 region has 14 residues. Germline V gives CDR1 GTSNPN, CDR2 SVGIG (reference sequence). CDR3 in amino acids: CAWSVVAGSEKLFF. Here the CDR3 DNA reads TGTGCCTGGAGTGTCGTGGCCGGAAGCGAAAAACTGTTTTTT.

This clone has only one observation. This chain uses TRBV28 with TRBJ2-6; TRBD2 agrees at 7 bases. V shed 8 bases and J 0 bases; nucleotides not matched to a gene: 10. CDR1 and CDR2 from the germline V gene are MDHEN and SYDVKM. The CDR3 has 17 amino acids. The CDR3 protein is CASFEGGRSSGANVLTF. The CDR3 DNA is TGTGCCAGCTTTGAGGGAGGGCGAAGCTCTGGGGCCAACGTCCTGACTTTC.

This clone came up once. The V call is TRBV10-3, the J call TRBJ1-5, with 7 bases identical to TRBD1. Germline CDR1 ENHRY, CDR2 SYGVKD. The V segment lost 5 bases and the J segment 3 bases; nucleotides outside the gene matches: 4. This CDR3 spans 14 amino acids. The CDR3 DNA sequence: TGTGCCATCAGTCAGGGGGGCCCCAATCAGCCCCAGCATTTT. It encodes CAISQGGPNQPQHF.

The rearrangement joins TRBV19 to TRBJ2-2; D tentatively fits TRBD1 or TRBD2 (5 bases each). This CDR3 region has 15 residues. The V end lost 4 bases, the J end lost 6 bases, and 15 bases lay between the germline ends. Looked up from germline, CDR1 is LNHDA and CDR2 is SQIVND (reference sequence). The CDR3 DNA reads TGTGCCAGTAGTACCGTCACAGTGGGGGCCGGGGAGCTGTTTTTT. Translating gives CASSTVTVGAGELFF.

This clone was observed a few times. The chain couples TRBV19 to TRBJ1-5, with TRBD1 matching 7 bases. Germline loops: CDR1 LNHDA, CDR2 SQIVND (reference sequence). Trimming at V came to 9 bases and at J to 8 bases, leaving 7 bases not matched to a gene. The CDR3 has 12 residues. DNA for the CDR3: TGTGCCAGCGCGACAGGGAGGGAGCCCCAGCATTTT. This encodes CASATGREPQHF.

In this sample, this clone turned up a few times. This chain connects TRBV30 to TRBJ2-5; TRBD2 matches at 13 bases. V lost 3 bases and J lost 7; bases outside the gene matches: 5. The CDR3 totals 14 residues. Germline loops: CDR1 GTSNPN, CDR2 SVGIG (reference sequence). CDR3 protein: CAWRAGTSGVTQYF. DNA for the CDR3: TGTGCCTGGAGAGCCGGGACTAGCGGGGTGACCCAGTACTTC.

This clone was seen just once. The V call is TRBV7-2, the J call TRBJ2-3; TRBD2 agrees at 11 bases. There are 16 residues in the CDR3. Germline CDR1 and CDR2: SGHTA and FQGNSA. Unmatched junction bases numbered 5, after V lost 3 bases and J lost 3 bases. CDR3 bases: TGTGCCAGCAGCTTTAGCGGGGGGGCCGGTACAGATACGCAGTATTTT. Its translation is CASSFSGGAGTDTQYF.

This clone was counted between two and nine times. The chain has TRBV5-1 and TRBJ2-2; a weak D match, TRBD1 (6 bases). CDR1 and CDR2 (germline): SGHRS, YFSETQ. Deletions cut 6 bases from V and 4 bases from J, with 13 bases between. The CDR3 consists of 14 residues. The CDR3 loop reads CASTKQGTTGELFF. The CDR3 coding sequence is TGCGCCAGCACCAAGCAGGGGACCACCGGGGAGCTGTTTTTT.

V gene TRBV29-1 combines with J gene TRBJ2-3; D not resolved. V was shortened by 8 bases and J by 4 bases, with 13 bases between the two germline ends. The germline V gene encodes CDR1 SQVTM and CDR2 ANQGSEA. The CDR3 sequence is 12 residues long. The CDR3 loop reads CSPADPPDTQYF. The CDR3, as DNA: TGCAGCCCAGCCGACCCTCCAGATACGCAGTATTTT.

The V call is TRBV5-4, the J call TRBJ2-5, with D possibly being TRBD2 (6 bases). V lost 5 bases and J lost 5, with 16 bases in between. Germline V gene lookup returns CDR1 SGHNT and CDR2 YYREEE (reference sequence). CDR3 length: 14 residues. The CDR3 spells CASSSSRDSETQYF. The CDR3 region has the DNA TGTGCCAGCAGTTCCAGCCGGGACTCGGAGACCCAGTACTTC. The whole variable domain, filled in from reference TRBV5-4 and TRBJ2-5, reads ETGVTQSPTHLIKTRGQQVTLRCSSQSGHNTVSWYQQALGQGPQFIFQYYREEENGRGNFPPRFSGLQFPNYSSELNVNALELDDSALYLCASSSSRDSETQYFGPGTRLLVL.

A few counts support this clone. The chain employs TRBV29-1 and TRBJ1-1, with D unresolved. The ends were cut back, 5 bases at V and 3 bases at J, with 19 bases in the middle. The CDR3 runs 15 residues. Per germline, CDR1 SQVTM and CDR2 ANQGSEA. In DNA, the CDR3 is TGCAGCGTTTATATTATCCGCGGAGTGGACACTGAAGCTTTCTTT. Its translation: CSVYIIRGVDTEAFF.

This chain connects TRBV6-1 to TRBJ2-3, with a tentative D call TRBD1 (5 bases). CDR1 is MNHNS and CDR2 is SASEGT in the germline V gene. This CDR3 region has 14 residues. Trimming removed 2 bases from V and 2 bases from J, with 8 bases in between. CDR3 region: CASSEQGDTDTQYF. For the CDR3, the DNA is TGTGCCAGCAGTGAACAGGGTGACACAGATACGCAGTATTTT.

The chain uses TRBV9 and TRBJ2-7; 10 positions match TRBD1. J was trimmed by 2 bases and V by 0 bases; bases with no gene match: 5. This CDR3 is 16 amino acids long. Germline CDR1 and CDR2: SGDLS and YYNGEE. As DNA, the CDR3 is TGTGCCAGCAGCGTAGGACCGGGACAGGGGACCTACGAGCAGTACTTC. Encoded protein: CASSVGPGQGTYEQYF.

The rearrangement links TRBV27 to TRBJ2-7, with unresolved D. V was pared by 5 bases and J by 1 base, with 27 bases between. Germline assignment: CDR1 MNHEY and CDR2 SMNVEV (reference sequence). CDR3 size: 19 residues. The CDR3 region is CASSRLKTVGNSLSYEQYF. CDR3 DNA sequence: TGTGCCAGCAGTCGATTAAAAACGGTAGGGAACAGTCTTTCCTACGAGCAGTACTTC.

J is TRBJ2-7 and V is TRBV27; no reliable D call. The germline V gene has CDR1 MNHEY and CDR2 SMNVEV (reference sequence). Trimming pared 3 bases from V and 0 bases from J, leaving 6 bases between. The CDR3 covers 13 residues. CDR3 DNA: TGTGCCAGCAGTTTCGCCGCCTCCTACGAGCAGTACTTC. Protein: CASSFAASYEQYF.

As regards this clone: One end of the junction is discordant with germline, which a read error may explain. The DNA of the CDR3 is TGTGCCAGCAGCCAAGGGCGATGGGAAGTTCGGAACTTC. Translated: CASSQGRWEVRNF. J is TRBJ2-7 and V is TRBV14; the D is unclear. This CDR3 region has 13 residues. The V gene's germline CDR1 is SGHDN and CDR2 FVKESK.

V is TRBV9 and J is TRBJ2-3; D is tentatively TRBD1 or TRBD2 (5 bases each). This CDR3 is 16 amino acids long. V lost 3 bases to trimming and J lost 11 bases, with 25 bases between them. CDR1 is SGDLS, CDR2 YYNGEE, per germline. CDR3 in amino acids: CASSADARSGARGQYF. The CDR3, as DNA: TGTGCCAGCAGCGCCGATGCGCGGTCCGGGGCGAGGGGGCAGTATTTT.

J is TRBJ2-2 and V is TRBV5-4, with 8 positions matching TRBD2. CDR1 and CDR2 (germline): SGHNT, YYREEE (reference sequence). J lost 6 bases, V lost 2 bases, and 6 bases had no gene match. The CDR3 consists of 15 residues. Here the CDR3 DNA reads TGTGCCAGCAGCTTTGACGGGGGGGCCGCCGGGGAGCTGTTTTTT. Protein: CASSFDGGAAGELFF.

This rearrangement joins TRBV25-1 to TRBJ2-1; D unresolved. V shed 0 bases and J shed 5 bases, with 8 bases lying between them. Germline-derived CDR1 and CDR2 are MGHDK and SYGVNS. CDR3 length: 14 residues. The CDR3 here is CASSEYTYHNEQFF. In DNA, the CDR3 is TGTGCCAGCAGTGAATACACTTATCACAATGAGCAGTTCTTC.